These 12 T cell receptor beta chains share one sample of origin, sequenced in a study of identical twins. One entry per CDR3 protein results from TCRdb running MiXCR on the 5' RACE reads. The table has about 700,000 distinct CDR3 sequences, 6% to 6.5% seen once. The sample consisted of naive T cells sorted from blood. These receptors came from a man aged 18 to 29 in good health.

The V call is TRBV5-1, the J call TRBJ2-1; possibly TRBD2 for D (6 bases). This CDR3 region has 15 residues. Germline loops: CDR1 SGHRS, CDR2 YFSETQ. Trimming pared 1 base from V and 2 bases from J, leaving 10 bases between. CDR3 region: CASSLQIAAYNEQFF. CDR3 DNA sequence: TGCGCCAGCAGCTTGCAGATAGCGGCCTACAATGAGCAGTTCTTC.

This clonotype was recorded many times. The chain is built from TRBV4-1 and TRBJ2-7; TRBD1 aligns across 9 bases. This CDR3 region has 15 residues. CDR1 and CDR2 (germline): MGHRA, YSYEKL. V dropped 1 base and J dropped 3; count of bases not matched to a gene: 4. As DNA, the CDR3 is TGCGCCAGCAGCCAAGCCGGGACAGGGCTCTACGAGCAGTACTTC. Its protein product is CASSQAGTGLYEQYF.

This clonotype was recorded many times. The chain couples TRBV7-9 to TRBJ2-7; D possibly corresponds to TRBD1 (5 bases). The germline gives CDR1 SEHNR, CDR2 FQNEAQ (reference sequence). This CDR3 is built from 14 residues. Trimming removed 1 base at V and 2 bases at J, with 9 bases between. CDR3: CASSLGPRAYEQYF. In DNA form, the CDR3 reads TGTGCCAGCAGCTTAGGCCCCAGGGCCTACGAGCAGTACTTC. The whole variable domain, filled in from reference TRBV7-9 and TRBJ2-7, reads DTGVSQNPRHKITKRGQNVTFRCDPISEHNRLYWYRQTLGQGPEFLTYFQNEAQLEKSRLLSDRFSAERPKGSFSTLEIQRTEQGDSAMYLCASSLGPRAYEQYFGPGTRLTVT.

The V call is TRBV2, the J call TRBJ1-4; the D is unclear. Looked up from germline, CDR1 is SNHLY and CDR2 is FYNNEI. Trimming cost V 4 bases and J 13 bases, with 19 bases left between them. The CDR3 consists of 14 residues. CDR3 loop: CASSGPGPAFLLFF. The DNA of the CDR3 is TGTGCCAGCAGTGGTCCGGGCCCAGCATTTTTACTGTTTTTT.

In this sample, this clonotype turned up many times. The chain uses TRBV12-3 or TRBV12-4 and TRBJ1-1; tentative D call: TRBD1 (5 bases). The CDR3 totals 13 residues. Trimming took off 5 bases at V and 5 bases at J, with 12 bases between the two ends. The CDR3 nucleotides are TGTGCCAGCAGTCAGAATCGGGGGACTGAAGCTTTCTTT. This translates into CASSQNRGTEAFF.

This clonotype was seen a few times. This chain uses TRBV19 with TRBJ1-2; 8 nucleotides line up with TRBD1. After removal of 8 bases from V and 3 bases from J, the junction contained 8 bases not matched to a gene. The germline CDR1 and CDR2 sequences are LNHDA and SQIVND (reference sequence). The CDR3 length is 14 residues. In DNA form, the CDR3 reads TGTGCCAGTTCGGACAGGGTTCTTTACTATGGCTACACCTTC. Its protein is CASSDRVLYYGYTF.

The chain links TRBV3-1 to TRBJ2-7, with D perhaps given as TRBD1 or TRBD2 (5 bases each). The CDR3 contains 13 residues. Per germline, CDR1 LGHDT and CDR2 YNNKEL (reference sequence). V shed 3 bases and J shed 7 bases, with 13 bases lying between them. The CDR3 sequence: CASSQTGPLEQYF. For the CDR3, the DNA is TGTGCCAGCAGCCAGACGGGACCTTTAGAGCAGTACTTC.

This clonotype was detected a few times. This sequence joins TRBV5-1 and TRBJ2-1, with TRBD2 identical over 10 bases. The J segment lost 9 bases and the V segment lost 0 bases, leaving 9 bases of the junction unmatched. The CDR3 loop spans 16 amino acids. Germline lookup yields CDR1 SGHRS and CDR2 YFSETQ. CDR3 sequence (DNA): TGCGCCAGCAGCTTGGGCCCTACTAGCGGGACGGCTGAGCAGTTCTTC. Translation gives CASSLGPTSGTAEQFF. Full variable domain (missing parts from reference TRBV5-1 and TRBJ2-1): KAGVTQTPRYLIKTRGQQVTLSCSPISGHRSVSWYQQTPGQGLQFLFEYFSETQRNKGNFPGRFSGRQFSNSRSEMNVSTLELGDSALYLCASSLGPTSGTAEQFFGPGTRLTVL.

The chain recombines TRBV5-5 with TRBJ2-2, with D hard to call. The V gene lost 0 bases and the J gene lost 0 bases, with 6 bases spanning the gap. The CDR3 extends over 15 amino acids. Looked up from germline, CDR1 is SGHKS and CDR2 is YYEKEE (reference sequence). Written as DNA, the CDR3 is TGTGCCAGCAGCTTGGATCAGGCGAACACCGGGGAGCTGTTTTTT. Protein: CASSLDQANTGELFF. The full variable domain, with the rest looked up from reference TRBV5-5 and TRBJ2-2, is DAGVTQSPTHLIKTRGQQVTLRCSPISGHKSVSWYQQVLGQGPQFIFQYYEKEERGRGNFPDRFSARQFPNYSSELNVNALLLGDSALYLCASSLDQANTGELFFGEGSRLTVL.

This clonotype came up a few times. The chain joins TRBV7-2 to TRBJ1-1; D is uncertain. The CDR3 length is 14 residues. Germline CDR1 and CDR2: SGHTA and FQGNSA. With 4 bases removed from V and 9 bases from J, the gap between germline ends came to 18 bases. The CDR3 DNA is TGTGCCAGCAGCTCTCCCGGCGGCCTCCGGAAAGCTTTCTTT. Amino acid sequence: CASSSPGGLRKAFF.

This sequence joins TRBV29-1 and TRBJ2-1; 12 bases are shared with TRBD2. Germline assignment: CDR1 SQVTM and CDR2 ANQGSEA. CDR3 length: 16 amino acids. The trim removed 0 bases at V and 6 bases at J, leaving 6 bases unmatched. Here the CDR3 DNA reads TGCAGCGTTGAAGATTGGCTAGCGGGAGGGCTCAATGAGCAGTTCTTC. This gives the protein CSVEDWLAGGLNEQFF.

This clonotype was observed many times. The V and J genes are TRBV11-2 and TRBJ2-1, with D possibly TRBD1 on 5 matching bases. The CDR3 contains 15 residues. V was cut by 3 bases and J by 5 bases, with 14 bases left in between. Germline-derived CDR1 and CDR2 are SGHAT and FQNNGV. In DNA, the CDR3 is TGTGCCAGCAGCTTTGGAATGGGGCAGAACAATGAGCAGTTCTTC. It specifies CASSFGMGQNNEQFF.